These 19 T cell receptor beta chains came from one sample sequenced in a study of technical replicates of blood from several donors (dated by TCRdb to about 2017). Libraries were built with the immunoSEQ multiplex PCR assay. What TCRdb holds here is the immuneACCESS table cut down to in-frame rearrangements. Part of the clones is not present; checked against another copy, under half of the missing clones reflect an unresolved V gene, and the others are unexplained. The sample records 65,000 to 85,000 clones, roughly 93% of which are singletons. Together, the top ten hold less than 0.4% of the sample. Material: T cells isolated from PBMCs. The receptor source for this set is a human donor in good health.

This clone was observed a single time. The J gene is TRBJ2-3, the V gene TRBV6-5; 9 nucleotides align to TRBD1. The CDR3 spans 14 residues. CDR1 is MNHEY and CDR2 is SVGAGI in the germline V gene. V was pared by 8 bases and J by 5 bases, with 8 bases of the junction left unmatched. In nucleotides, the CDR3 is TGTGCCAGCGGATTACAGGGGGCCAGAGATACGCAGTATTTT. Amino acids: CASGLQGARDTQYF.

The J gene is TRBJ1-2, the V gene TRBV5-8, with 7 positions matching TRBD1. In germline, CDR1 is SGHTS, CDR2 YDEGEE. V gave up 4 bases and J gave up 3 bases; unmatched junction bases: 6. There are 14 residues in the CDR3. In DNA, the CDR3 is TGTGCCAGCAGCCCAGGGACAGTTGACTATGGCTACACCTTC. It encodes CASSPGTVDYGYTF.

This chain joins TRBV9 and TRBJ2-3; TRBD2 aligns across 14 bases. The V gene end was trimmed by 5 bases and the J gene end by 3 bases; junction bases not matched to a gene: 2. Germline CDR1 is SGDLS and CDR2 is YYNGEE. The length of the CDR3 is 15 residues. The CDR3, as DNA: TGTGCCAGCAGTGGGACTAGCGGGAGTACAGATACGCAGTATTTT. Its protein is CASSGTSGSTDTQYF.

This rearrangement joins TRBV11-1 to TRBJ2-7, with TRBD2 identical over 13 bases. With V trimmed by 5 bases and J by 2 bases, 3 bases remained unmatched. This CDR3 has 15 amino acids. Germline CDR1 is SGHAT and CDR2 is FQDESV (reference sequence). The DNA for the CDR3 is TGTGCCAGCAGCCCCGGGACTAGCGGGACCTACGAGCAGTACTTC. It translates to CASSPGTSGTYEQYF.

The chain recombines TRBV6-5 with TRBJ1-4; a weak D match, TRBD1 (6 bases). The germline gives CDR1 MNHEY, CDR2 SVGAGI. V lost 5 bases and J 7 bases, leaving 11 bases between the germline ends. This CDR3 spans 13 amino acids. In nucleotides, the CDR3 is TGTGCCAGCAGTCCCGGGACACTTGAAAAACTGTTTTTT. Translated: CASSPGTLEKLFF.

This chain joins TRBV5-4 and TRBJ1-2, with no clear D. V was clipped by 0 bases and J by 6 bases, with 15 bases between them. Germline V gene lookup returns CDR1 SGHNT and CDR2 YYREEE (reference sequence). CDR3 size: 15 residues. CDR3 sequence reads: CASSLEGRLGDGYTF. As DNA, the CDR3 is TGTGCCAGCAGCTTGGAAGGCAGGTTGGGAGATGGCTACACCTTC.

The chain recombines TRBV4-1 with TRBJ2-1, with 15 bases that match TRBD2. Germline V gene data show CDR1 as MGHRA and CDR2 as YSYEKL. The CDR3 contains 17 residues. The V segment lost 4 bases and the J segment 2 bases; nucleotides outside the gene matches: 3. DNA for the CDR3: TGCGCCAGCAGCCGGGGACTAGCGGGAGGCACCTACAATGAGCAGTTCTTC. Its protein product is CASSRGLAGGTYNEQFF.

The J gene is TRBJ2-3, the V gene TRBV7-6; 8 bases are a match to TRBD2. Germline values: CDR1 SGHVS, CDR2 FNYEAQ. The CDR3 has 19 amino acids. V lost 5 bases and J lost 2; bases outside the gene matches: 18. In nucleotides, the CDR3 is TGTGCCAGCAGCCTATCTCTCGGGCGGGAGGTCTATAACACAGATACGCAGTATTTT. This codes for CASSLSLGREVYNTDTQYF.

The V and J genes are TRBV5-6 and TRBJ1-2; D ambiguous. Trimming left V 1 base short and J 3 bases short, with 13 bases between. The germline V gene encodes CDR1 SGHDT and CDR2 YYEEEE. This CDR3 is built from 15 residues. The CDR3 sequence is CASSLIQINYYGYTF. CDR3 nucleotides: TGTGCCAGCAGCTTGATTCAAATCAACTACTATGGCTACACCTTC.

The rearrangement uses TRBV7-3 and TRBJ2-3; 7 positions agree with TRBD2. The CDR3 sequence is 15 residues long. From germline, CDR1 is SGHTA and CDR2 FQGTGA. V dropped 1 base and J dropped 6; count of bases not matched to a gene: 7. CDR3 region: CASSLSGSPQDTQYF. The CDR3 DNA sequence: TGTGCCAGCAGCTTAAGCGGGAGCCCTCAGGATACGCAGTATTTT.

V is TRBV7-9 and J is TRBJ2-3; 7 bases are a match to TRBD1. The V gene's germline CDR1 is SEHNR and CDR2 FQNEAQ (reference sequence). This CDR3 comprises 15 residues. V shed 0 bases, J shed 6 bases, and the junction held 6 bases outside the gene matches. The CDR3 DNA reads as TGTGCCAGCAGCTTAGCAGGGGGCGGCGGGGATACGCAGTATTTT. It translates to CASSLAGGGGDTQYF.

The genes are TRBV11-2 and TRBJ2-7; TRBD2 aligns across 10 bases. Trimming removed 0 bases from V and 3 bases from J; junction bases left unmatched: 11. The CDR3 spans 18 residues. Germline loops: CDR1 SGHAT, CDR2 FQNNGV. As DNA, the CDR3 is TGTGCCAGCAGCTTAGATATACTAGCGGGACCTCATGGCTACGAGCAGTACTTC. Translation: CASSLDILAGPHGYEQYF.

The chain employs TRBV15 and TRBJ2-7; 9 positions match TRBD1. Trimming cost V 2 bases and J 7 bases; bases outside gene matches: 15. Germline CDR1 is LNHNV and CDR2 is YYDKDF (reference sequence). This CDR3 has 17 amino acids. The CDR3, as DNA: TGTGCCACCAGCAGATACAACTCGGGGACAGGGAATTGGGAGCAGTACTTC. Its protein is CATSRYNSGTGNWEQYF. Full variable domain (missing parts from reference TRBV15 and TRBJ2-7): DAMVIQNPRYQVTQFGKPVTLSCSQTLNHNVMYWYQQKSSQAPKLLFHYYDKDFNNEADTPDNFQSRRPNTSFCFLDIRSPGLGDTAMYLCATSRYNSGTGNWEQYFGPGTRLTVT.

The rearrangement uses TRBV7-9 and TRBJ1-2; D not resolved. Germline V gene sequence: CDR1 SEHNR, CDR2 FQNEAQ (reference sequence). CDR3 length equals 12 residues. V dropped 4 bases and J dropped 6 bases, with 9 bases sitting between them. CDR3 DNA sequence: TGTGCCAGCAGCTATACACCCCATGGCTACACCTTC. The encoded protein is CASSYTPHGYTF. Full variable domain (outside the CDR3, taken from reference TRBV7-9 and TRBJ1-2): DTGVSQNPRHKITKRGQNVTFRCDPISEHNRLYWYRQTLGQGPEFLTYFQNEAQLEKSRLLSDRFSAERPKGSFSTLEIQRTEQGDSAMYLCASSYTPHGYTFGSGTRLTVV.

The genes are TRBV27 and TRBJ2-5; TRBD2 aligns across 9 bases. The J call may be wrong; the DNA end is better matched by TRBJ2-7. CDR1 MNHEY and CDR2 SMNVEV come from the germline V gene (reference sequence). CDR3 size: 15 residues. The DNA of the CDR3 is TGTGCCAGCAGTTTAAAAGAGCGGGAGGTCTACGAGCAGTACTTC. It codes for CASSLKEREVYEQYF.

This rearrangement joins TRBV19 to TRBJ2-3; TRBD2 matches at 12 bases. Unmatched junction bases numbered 14, after V lost 6 bases and J lost 7 bases. Looked up from germline, CDR1 is LNHDA and CDR2 is SQIVND (reference sequence). CDR3 size: 17 residues. The CDR3 sequence: CASRKEGLAGLGNTQYF. As DNA, the CDR3 is TGTGCCAGTAGAAAGGAGGGACTAGCGGGTTTGGGGAATACGCAGTATTTT.

The table lists this clone with a few counts. This chain links TRBV5-8 with TRBJ2-5, with TRBD1 matching over 9 bases. Germline V gene data show CDR1 as SGHTS and CDR2 as YDEGEE. This CDR3 region has 13 residues. V gave up 6 bases and J gave up 5 bases; unmatched junction bases: 5. Written as DNA, the CDR3 is TGTGCCAGCATATTCGACAGGGGGGAGACCCAGTACTTC. Protein sequence: CASIFDRGETQYF.

The chain links TRBV4-1 to TRBJ1-5; 7 bases line up with TRBD1. V was clipped by 4 bases and J by 1 base; unmatched bases: 4. Germline V gives CDR1 MGHRA, CDR2 YSYEKL. The CDR3 length is 15 residues. CDR3 bases: TGCGCCAGCAGCCGGTTACAGGGGAGCAATCAGCCCCAGCATTTT. It specifies CASSRLQGSNQPQHF.

The chain couples TRBV15 to TRBJ2-1, with TRBD2 matching over 13 bases. The germline V gene has CDR1 LNHNV and CDR2 YYDKDF (reference sequence). The CDR3 is made up of 18 amino acids. V shed 1 base and J 6 bases; nucleotides not matched to a gene: 9. The CDR3 DNA reads as TGTGCCACCAGCAGAGCACTAGCGGGAGGGCCGGGTATCAATGAGCAGTTCTTC. It is translated as CATSRALAGGPGINEQFF.